These 2 T cell receptor beta chains share one sample of origin, sequenced in a study of T cell responses to AZD1222 COVID-19 vaccine. The protocol was immunoSEQ multiplex PCR, while the TCRdb copy is restricted to in-frame clones and leaves out a portion. The sample lists about 110,000 clones, around 87% seen once, with less than 4.5% in the top ten. The sample here was peripheral blood, taken 28 days after the second AZD1222 dose. Source of these receptors: an adult who received the AZD1222 COVID-19 vaccine.

This sequence joins TRBV6-4 and TRBJ2-3, with TRBD2 identical over 9 bases. The CDR3 consists of 15 residues. The junction had 5 bases not matched to a gene; V was cut back by 6 bases and J by 1 base. Germline V CDR1 and CDR2: MRHNA, SNTAGT. In nucleotides, the CDR3 is TGTGCCAGCAGCGCCGCGGGAGGGGGCACAGATACGCAGTATTTT. Translated, it gives CASSAAGGGTDTQYF.

The rearrangement uses TRBV6-4 and TRBJ2-2; 9 nucleotides line up with TRBD1. V trimming: 3 bases; J trimming: 5 bases; junction bases outside the gene matches: 7. CDR1 and CDR2 from the germline V gene are MRHNA and SNTAGT. CDR3 length equals 16 residues. CDR3 DNA sequence: TGTGCCAGCAGTGATGCGAGGACAGGGGAAACCGGGGAGCTGTTTTTT. Its translation is CASSDARTGETGELFF.